The source of this T cell receptor beta chain is a study of human T cells and chemical hapten exposure. In the study overall: The patients were mostly female; they had alopecia areata, totalis or universalis.

Indicated time point: patch test 1, 2 weeks after DPC sensitization. Treatment described: therapeutic diphenylcyclopropenone sensitization with weekly scalp DPC. This CDR3 is built from 15 residues. V gave up 4 bases and J gave up 1 base, with 14 bases separating them. The germline V gene encodes CDR1 SGHNT and CDR2 YYREEE (reference sequence). This clonotype was seen at least ten times. The antigen is unknown. Study observations and caveats: DPC sensitization did not alter TCRs above 1 in 1000 frequency.

In the original workflow: Sequenced samples showed a median of 95,638 TCRs each, with counts running from around 24,000 to 710,000. A single record per CDR3 protein comes from TCRdb applying MiXCR to the RACE reads. The V and J calls were not made by the authors but by TCRdb's processing. The data contain 370,000 or so distinct CDR3 sequences, about 4.4% of them seen just once; the ten biggest clones take up around 2%. The sequencing used whole blood, collected in connection with sensitization to the hapten diphenylcyclopropenone (DPC). This TCR derives from a woman aged 50 to 60 with alopecia areata. Some clones in this sample may be carry-over from other donors' samples. The gene calls are TRBV5-4 and TRBJ2-5; TRBD1 is a possible D gene (6 bases). The CDR3 DNA follows: TGTGCCAGCAGCCGAGGGGGACAAAGCCAAGAGACCCAGTACTTC. Amino acid sequence: CASSRGGQSQETQYF.